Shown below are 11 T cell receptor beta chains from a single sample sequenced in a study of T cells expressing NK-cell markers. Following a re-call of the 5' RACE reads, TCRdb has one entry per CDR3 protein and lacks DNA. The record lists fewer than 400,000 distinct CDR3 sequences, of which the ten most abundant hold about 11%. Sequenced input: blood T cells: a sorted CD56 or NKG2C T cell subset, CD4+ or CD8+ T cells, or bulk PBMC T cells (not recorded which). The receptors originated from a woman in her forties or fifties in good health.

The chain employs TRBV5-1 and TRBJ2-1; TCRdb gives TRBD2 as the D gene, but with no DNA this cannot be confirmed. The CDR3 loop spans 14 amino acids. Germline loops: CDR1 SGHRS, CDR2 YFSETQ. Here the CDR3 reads CASRLLGGRYEQFF. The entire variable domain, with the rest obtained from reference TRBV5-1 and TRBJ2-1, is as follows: KAGVTQTPRYLIKTRGQQVTLSCSPISGHRSVSWYQQTPGQGLQFLFEYFSETQRNKGNFPGRFSGRQFSNSRSEMNVSTLELGDSALYLCASRLLGGRYEQFFGPGTRLTVL.

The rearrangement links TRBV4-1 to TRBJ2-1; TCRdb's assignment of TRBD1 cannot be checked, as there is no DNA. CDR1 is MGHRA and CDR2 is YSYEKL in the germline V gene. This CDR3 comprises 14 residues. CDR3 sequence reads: CASSQERGGVEQFF.

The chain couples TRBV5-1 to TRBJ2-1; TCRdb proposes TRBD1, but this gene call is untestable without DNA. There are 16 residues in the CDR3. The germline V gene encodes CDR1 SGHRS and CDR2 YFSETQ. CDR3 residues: CASSLAAAGPYNEQFF.

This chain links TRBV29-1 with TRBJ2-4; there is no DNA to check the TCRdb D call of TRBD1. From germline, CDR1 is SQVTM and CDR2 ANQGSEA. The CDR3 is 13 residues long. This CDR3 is CSVERQGTAIQYF.

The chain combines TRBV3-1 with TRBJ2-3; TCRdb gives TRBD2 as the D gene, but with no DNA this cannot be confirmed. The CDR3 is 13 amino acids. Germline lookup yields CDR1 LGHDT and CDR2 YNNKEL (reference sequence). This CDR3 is CASSPGTSGPQYF.

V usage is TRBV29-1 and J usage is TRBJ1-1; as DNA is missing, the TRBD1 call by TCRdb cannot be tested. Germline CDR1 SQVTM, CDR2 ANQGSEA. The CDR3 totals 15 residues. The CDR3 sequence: CSVPDRDTMNTEAFF. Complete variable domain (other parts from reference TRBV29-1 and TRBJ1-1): SAVISQKPSRDICQRGTSLTIQCQVDSQVTMMFWYRQQPGQSLTLIATANQGSEATYESGFVIDKFPISRPNLTFSTLTVSNMSPEDSSIYLCSVPDRDTMNTEAFFGQGTRLTVV.

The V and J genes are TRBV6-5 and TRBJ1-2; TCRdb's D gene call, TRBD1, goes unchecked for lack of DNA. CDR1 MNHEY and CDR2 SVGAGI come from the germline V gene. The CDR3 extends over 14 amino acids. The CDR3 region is CASSYPLGGILLTF.

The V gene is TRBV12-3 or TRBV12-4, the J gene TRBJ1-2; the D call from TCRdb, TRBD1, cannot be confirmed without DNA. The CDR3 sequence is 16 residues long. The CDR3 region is CASSLKPGPRANGYTF.

The chain's CDR3 is CASRATREDETQYF. The chain uses TRBV12-3 or TRBV12-4 and TRBJ2-5; TCRdb picks TRBD2, but there is no DNA to check that call. The CDR3 is made up of 14 amino acids.

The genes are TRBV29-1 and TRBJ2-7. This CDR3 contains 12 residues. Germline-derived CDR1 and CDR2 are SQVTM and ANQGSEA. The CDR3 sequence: CSVSNSSYEQYF.

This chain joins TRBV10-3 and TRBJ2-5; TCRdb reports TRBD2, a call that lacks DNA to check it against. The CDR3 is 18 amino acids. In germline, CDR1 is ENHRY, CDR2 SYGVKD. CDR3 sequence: CAISAKGLAGGPRETQYF.